This entry describes one T cell receptor (beta chain). Its specific antigen is unknown. Per-base quality was not reported, and no clone a single base away is much larger than it. This sample was taken from a study of blood T cell repertoires in COVID-19 (dated by TCRdb to the early 2020s). For the study in its entirety: Samples covering the acute and convalescent phases of COVID-19 were provided by collaborators in the United States, Italy and Spain. Deeply sampled blood TCRbeta repertoires from subjects exposed to, actively infected with, or recovered from COVID-19 were included in the dataset. A de-identified subject ID, COVID-19 status, age in years and sex were almost always included in the sample metadata. The repertoires were released in a freely available public database intended as a resource for research on the immune response to SARS-CoV-2. The material from the prospective study consisted of cDNA or gDNA derived from T cells, B-cell-depleted T cells, or PBMCs. HLA class I and class II types, where available, came from metadata supplied by the sample provider rather than from assay-based typing. Samples came from the ongoing ImmuneRACE study (first 160 participants) plus 1,254 subjects from 6 global collaborators. General conclusions and limits of the study: The quantity of clinical and demographic metadata differed by source and by participant and was supplied without curation.

TCRbeta CDR3 regions were amplified from genomic DNA by means of the immunoSEQ Assay, a bias-controlled multiplex PCR. The study's own analysis went as follows. The number of nucleated cells in each sample was estimated from the amplification of reference gene primers within the assay. Sequence reads were collapsed and filtered to measure the absolute abundance of every unique TCRbeta CDR3 rearrangement. For each sample, productive Simpson clonality was calculated as the square root of Simpson's diversity index across productive rearrangements. Not all clones reach the TCRdb copy of this immuneACCESS table, which keeps in-frame sequences only. Checked studies attribute under half of the gap to unresolved V genes and leave the rest unexplained. The V and J calls and clone size were taken over from that table, and D and trimming were inferred from the DNA. Across this sample there are some 270,000 clones, with roughly 88% seen only once. The ten most abundant clones make up 5.5% to 6.5% of the sample.

One collaborating source in Seattle enrolled patients during active infection and followed them longitudinally through the course of disease. Each collaborating institution followed its own protocols to collect whole blood in K2EDTA tubes. For TCRbeta analysis, collaborators shipped samples as frozen whole blood, isolated PBMCs, or DNA extracted from either of those sample types. Measured from the cysteine to the phenylalanine, the CDR3 is 15 residues long. Only CDR3 DNA remains: 45 bases, in frame from the first base. Trimming at the junction amounts to 0 bases on V and 9 bases on J, and the germline ends lie 12 bases apart. For CDR1 and CDR2, the germline V gene (reference sequence) lists LGHDT and YNNKEL.

The TCR comes from a woman of 80 years or more with COVID-19, enrolled during active disease. Sample: peripheral blood. The chain is assembled from TRBV3-1 (or the pseudogene TRBV3-2) and TRBJ1-6; no D segment can be confidently identified. The CDR3 has the sequence CASSQDHKKSSPLHF. Read as DNA, the sequence is TGTGCCAGCAGCCAAGACCACAAGAAAAGTTCACCCCTCCACTTT.